This T cell receptor beta chain was identified during a study of blood T cell repertoires in COVID-19. On the study more broadly: COVID-19 samples, acute and convalescent, were from the United States, Italy and Spain.

Authors' processing steps: Reference gene primers were amplified, and this amplification served to estimate nucleated cell counts. TCRdb keeps only in-frame clones here, not all; method: immunoSEQ multiplex PCR. D and trimming were read from the DNA, whereas the V and J calls and clone size are those reported in that table. The sample holds 150,000 to 200,000 clones, less than 90% seen once. Cohorts were determined from participant-reported clinical history. Germline V lookup: CDR1 SGHTA, CDR2 FQGNSA. V was trimmed by 6 bases and J by 7 bases, leaving 21 bases between them. This CDR3 has 15 residues. V is TRBV7-2 and J is TRBJ1-1; D might be TRBD1 (6 bases). The TCR comes from a human donor with acute COVID-19. The donor label of this sample is uncertain. Sample: PBMCs or T cells enriched from blood (not recorded which). DNA for the CDR3: TGTGCCAGCAGAGTTATCCCCCGAGGACAGCTTGAAGCTTTCTTT. Residues: CASRVIPRGQLEAFF. Variable domain in full (rest from reference TRBV7-2 and TRBJ1-1): GAGVSQSPSNKVTEKGKDVELRCDPISGHTALYWYRQSLGQGLEFLIYFQGNSAPDKSGLPSDRFSAERTGGSVSTLTIQRTQQEDSAVYLCASRVIPRGQLEAFFGQGTRLTVV.